This T cell receptor beta chain comes out of a study of Tregs in tolerant kidney transplant recipients. Whole-study results and caveats: Changing PCR primers prevented nucleotide comparison between some patients' samples.

A word on this clone: No antigen is known for it.

Thawed PBMCs were FACS-sorted into unstimulated CD4+CD25+CD127- regulatory T cells, CD4+CD25- non-regulatory cells, CD4 and CD8 cells. Measured with immunoSEQ multiplex PCR; TCRdb has only the in-frame clones, and not every one. The sample contains approximately 93,000 clones, more than 85% of which appear only once. Germline V gives CDR1 LGHNA, CDR2 YSLEER. Trimming took 1 base from V and 5 from J; bases not matched to a gene: 5. CDR3 length: 17 residues. The sample in question was CD4+ T cells from blood, obtained before the transplant. This chain uses TRBV4-3 with TRBJ2-5, with 15 bases matching TRBD2. The TCR sequence derives from a human donor who received a combined kidney and bone marrow transplant. The DNA for the CDR3 is TGCGCCAGCAGCCAAGCCGTAGGACTAGCGGGAGGGGAGACCCAGTACTTC. Its translation is CASSQAVGLAGGETQYF.